Shown below are 5 T cell receptor beta chains from a single sample sequenced in a study of T cell responses to AZD1222 COVID-19 vaccine. The protocol was immunoSEQ multiplex PCR, while the TCRdb copy is restricted to in-frame clones and leaves out a portion. The data contain 170,000 or so clones, roughly 87% of them singletons. This specimen was peripheral blood, taken on day 0 of AZD1222 vaccination. These receptors were obtained from an adult in good health.

A few counts support this clone. This chain connects TRBV19 to TRBJ1-4; D uncertain. V was cut by 3 bases and J by 8 bases, with 13 bases left in between. In germline, CDR1 is LNHDA, CDR2 SQIVND (reference sequence). The length of the CDR3 is 14 residues. The CDR3 reads CASSIVSIGEKLFF. CDR3 nucleotides: TGTGCCAGTAGTATTGTGTCTATCGGCGAAAAACTGTTTTTT. Filled out from reference TRBV19 and TRBJ1-4, the complete variable domain reads DGGITQSPKYLFRKEGQNVTLSCEQNLNHDAMYWYRQDPGQGLRLIYYSQIVNDFQKGDIAEGYSVSREKKESFPLTVTSAQKNPTAFYLCASSIVSIGEKLFFGSGTQLSVL.

This clone has only one observation. V and J are TRBV7-2 and TRBJ1-2, with D perhaps TRBD1 (6 bases). The germline gives CDR1 SGHTA, CDR2 FQGNSA. The CDR3 loop spans 14 amino acids. The V end was cut by 1 base, the J end by 2 bases, with 8 bases between. In DNA, the CDR3 is TGTGCCAGCAGCTTAGTAGGGGGGAACTATGGCTACACCTTC. Its protein is CASSLVGGNYGYTF.

The chain combines TRBV19 with TRBJ1-6, with 7 bases that match TRBD1. Germline-derived CDR1 and CDR2 are LNHDA and SQIVND (reference sequence). This CDR3 has 15 amino acids. Trimming took 6 bases from V and 6 from J; bases not matched to a gene: 8. This chain's CDR3 is CASRMEGASNSPLHF. As DNA, the CDR3 is TGTGCCAGTAGAATGGAGGGGGCGAGTAATTCACCCCTCCACTTT. The whole variable domain, remainder taken from reference TRBV19 and TRBJ1-6, is DGGITQSPKYLFRKEGQNVTLSCEQNLNHDAMYWYRQDPGQGLRLIYYSQIVNDFQKGDIAEGYSVSREKKESFPLTVTSAQKNPTAFYLCASRMEGASNSPLHFGNGTRLTVT.

The V gene is TRBV4-1, the J gene TRBJ1-2; 8 nucleotides align to TRBD1. The V gene's germline CDR1 is MGHRA and CDR2 YSYEKL. V gave up 3 bases and J gave up 8 bases; unmatched junction bases: 8. This CDR3 region has 14 residues. CDR3 amino acids: CASSQPDRATGYTF. DNA of the CDR3: TGCGCCAGCAGCCAGCCGGACAGGGCCACGGGCTACACCTTC.

The chain recombines TRBV21-1 with TRBJ2-4; the D call TRBD1 from the table was never checked on the DNA. TRBV21-1 is designated a pseudogene. CDR3 length: 19 amino acids. The CDR3 loop reads CASSTPVWDREEAKNIQYF. In DNA, the CDR3 is TGTGCCAGCAGCACCCCGGTATGGGACAGGGAAGAGGCCAAAAACATTCAGTACTTC.